This T cell receptor beta chain was captured by sequencing in a study of blood T cell repertoires in COVID-19. The authors' processing: Counts of nucleated cells, estimated from reference gene primer amplification, were obtained. Profiled with immunoSEQ multiplex PCR; TCRdb holds only in-frame clones, not every one. V, J and clone size reflect that table, while D and trimming were determined from the DNA. Of 290,000 or so clones listed, roughly four fifths were seen once; the top ten hold approximately 5%. This CDR3 is 19 amino acids long. CDR1 is SGHNT and CDR2 is YYREEE in the germline V gene (reference sequence). The V and J ends lost 3 bases and 9 bases, in that order; junction bases with no gene match: 22.

Sample: PBMCs or T cells enriched from blood (not recorded which). The gene calls are TRBV5-4 and TRBJ2-3; the match to TRBD2 covers 10 bases. The clonotype was recovered from a man in his forties or fifties who had been exposed to COVID-19. The CDR3 here is CASSSRKALAGSERYTQYF. In DNA, the CDR3 is TGTGCCAGCAGCTCCCGGAAAGCACTAGCGGGGAGCGAACGGTACACGCAGTATTTT.